The T cell receptor beta chain under discussion was sequenced for a study of response to subunit inactivated influenza vaccine. Study findings and constraints: Authors suggested each seasonal flu vaccination may recruit only limited numbers of new T cells.

Trimming took 6 bases from V and 8 from J, leaving 13 bases between them. CDR1 and CDR2 from the germline V gene are SNHLY and FYNNEI. The CDR3 loop spans 13 amino acids. TCRdb re-derived calls from the RT-PCR reads in MiXCR, one entry per CDR3 protein. The table lists around 750,000 distinct CDR3 sequences, approximately 21% of them singletons. This clonotype was detected a few times. Its target is unknown. The clonotype originates from a man in his fifties who received an inactivated influenza vaccine. The chain combines TRBV2 with TRBJ2-2, with D possibly matching TRBD1 (6 bases). The specimen was PBMCs from blood, collected 5 days after vaccination. The CDR3 loop reads CASSPDRFGELFF. The CDR3 region has the DNA TGTGCCAGCAGCCCAGACAGGTTTGGGGAGCTGTTTTTT.